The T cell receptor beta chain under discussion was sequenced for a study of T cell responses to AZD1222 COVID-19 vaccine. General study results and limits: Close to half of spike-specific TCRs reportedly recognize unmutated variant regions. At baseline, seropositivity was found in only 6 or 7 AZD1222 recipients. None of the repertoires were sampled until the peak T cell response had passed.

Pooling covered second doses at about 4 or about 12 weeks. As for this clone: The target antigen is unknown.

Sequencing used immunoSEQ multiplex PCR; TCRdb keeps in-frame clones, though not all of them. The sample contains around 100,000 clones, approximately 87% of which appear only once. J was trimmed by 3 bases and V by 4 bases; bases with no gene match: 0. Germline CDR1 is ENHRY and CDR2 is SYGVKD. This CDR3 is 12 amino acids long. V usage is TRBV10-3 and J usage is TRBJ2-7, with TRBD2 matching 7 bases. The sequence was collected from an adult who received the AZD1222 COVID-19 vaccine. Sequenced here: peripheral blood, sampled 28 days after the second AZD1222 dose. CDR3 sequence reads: CAISGGGYEQYF. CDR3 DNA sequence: TGTGCCATCAGTGGGGGGGGCTACGAGCAGTACTTC.